One TCR beta chain is described in this entry. This specimen belongs to a study of cytomegalovirus exposure and HLA in healthy donors. Germline loops: CDR1 MDHEN, CDR2 SYDVKM. J lost 9 bases, V lost 2 bases, and 3 bases had no gene match. This CDR3 contains 15 residues. Primers included in the PCR were 60 Vbeta and 13 Jbeta primers. Assay used: immunoSEQ multiplex PCR; TCRdb lists only in-frame clones, some missing. The sample includes approximately 170,000 clones, around 80% seen only once; the top ten take around 4.3%. The chain couples TRBV28 to TRBJ2-2, with 13 nucleotides matching TRBD2. Sequenced material: PBMCs. The TCR originated in a woman aged 45-59 years in good health and CMV-seropositive. The CDR3 reads CASSLRTSGSRELFF. The CDR3 coding sequence is TGTGCCAGCAGTTTACGGACTAGCGGGAGTAGGGAGCTGTTTTTT.